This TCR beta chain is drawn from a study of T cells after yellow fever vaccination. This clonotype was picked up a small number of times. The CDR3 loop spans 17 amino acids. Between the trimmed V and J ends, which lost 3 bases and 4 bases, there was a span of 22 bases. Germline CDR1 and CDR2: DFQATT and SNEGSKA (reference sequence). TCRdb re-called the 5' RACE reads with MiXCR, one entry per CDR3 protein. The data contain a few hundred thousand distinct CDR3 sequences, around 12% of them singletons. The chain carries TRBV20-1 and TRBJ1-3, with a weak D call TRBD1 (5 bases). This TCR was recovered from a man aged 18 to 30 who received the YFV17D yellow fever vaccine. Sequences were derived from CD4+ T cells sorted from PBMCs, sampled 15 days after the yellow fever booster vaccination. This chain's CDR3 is CSARGPGTSSRGNTIYF. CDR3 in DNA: TGCAGTGCTAGGGGTCCAGGGACTTCATCTCGCGGAAACACCATATATTTT.